The clone carrying this T cell receptor (beta chain) showed up many times. One entry per CDR3 protein, called by TCRdb with MiXCR from the RACE reads. Altogether some 36,000 distinct CDR3 sequences are present, roughly 7.2% being singletons, with the ten largest covering around 1.2%. The sample originates from a study of human T cells and chemical hapten exposure. The sample's time point: pre-sensitization, week 0. Regarding treatment: therapeutic diphenylcyclopropenone sensitization with weekly scalp DPC. Donors, patients with alopecia ranging from 18 to 70 years old and judged suitable for DPC, provided samples. Total RNA was extracted from unfractionated whole blood. The CDR3 is made up of 13 amino acids. Germline lookup yields CDR1 SQVTM and CDR2 ANQGSEA. The V gene end was trimmed by 7 bases and the J gene end by 2 bases; junction bases not matched to a gene: 6.

Sequences were derived from whole blood, sampled in connection with sensitization to the hapten diphenylcyclopropenone (DPC). This chain joins TRBV29-1 and TRBJ2-3, with 7 bases identical to TRBD1. The source of this sequence is a woman in her fifties or sixties with alopecia areata. Some clones in this sample may be carry-over from other donors' samples. This CDR3 reads CSERGPSTDTQYF. In DNA form, the CDR3 reads TGCAGCGAAAGGGGGCCCTCCACAGATACGCAGTATTTT.